This T cell receptor beta chain was documented in a study of T cells after yellow fever vaccination. Study details: Libraries from low-cell-number fractions were prepared with the SMART-Seq v4 Ultra Low Input RNA kit. Study conclusions and caveats: From the bulk population, abundant clonotypes could contaminate and appear within FACS-sorted repertoires.

TCRdb re-called the 5' RACE reads with MiXCR, one entry per CDR3 protein. This sample has roughly 74,000 distinct CDR3 sequences, with approximately 7% found just once. A note on this clonotype: Its antigen is currently unknown.

Germline V lookup: CDR1 SEHNR, CDR2 FQNEAQ (reference sequence). The CDR3 covers 17 residues. V was pared by 5 bases and J by 3 bases, with 5 bases of the junction left unmatched. This clonotype was sampled from a man between 18 and 35 years old who received the YFV17D yellow fever vaccine. The chain couples TRBV7-9 to TRBJ2-2; 14 bases align to TRBD2. Source: CD8+ T cells sorted from PBMCs, taken around 5 days after the first yellow fever vaccination. CDR3 sequence reads: CASSRGLAGGYTGELFF. The CDR3 DNA follows: TGTGCCAGCAGCCGCGGACTAGCGGGGGGCTACACCGGGGAGCTGTTTTTT.